The 16 T cell receptor beta chains given below trace back to one sample, sequenced in a study of neoadjuvant nivolumab and ipilimumab in lung cancer. Produced via immunoSEQ multiplex PCR; TCRdb's table is partial and in-frame only. This table has fewer than 15,000 clones, 90% to 97% appearing once. Sequencing was performed on peripheral blood, taken after neoadjuvant nivolumab, alone or with ipilimumab, at or shortly before surgery. The receptor set was obtained from an adult with non-small cell lung cancer.

The genes are TRBV28 and TRBJ1-3; D gene ambiguous. The germline V gene encodes CDR1 MDHEN and CDR2 SYDVKM. CDR3 length equals 16 residues. V lost 5 bases, J lost 0 bases, and 14 bases lay in between. CDR3 protein: CASSPPGEDSGNTIYF. The CDR3 bases are TGTGCCAGCAGTCCGCCGGGAGAAGACTCTGGAAACACCATATATTTT. Full variable domain (rest looked up from reference TRBV28 and TRBJ1-3): DVKVTQSSRYLVKRTGEKVFLECVQDMDHENMFWYRQDPGLGLRLIYFSYDVKMKEKGDIPEGYSVSREKKERFSLILESASTNQTSMYLCASSPPGEDSGNTIYFGEGSWLTVV.

The rearrangement uses TRBV4-1 and TRBJ2-1; possible D gene TRBD2, 6 bases. The CDR3 covers 15 residues. Trimming removed 4 bases from V and 0 bases from J, with 10 bases in between. Per the germline V gene, CDR1 is MGHRA and CDR2 is YSYEKL. The CDR3 DNA sequence: TGCGCCAGCAGCCCGGGACTTTCCTCCTACAATGAGCAGTTCTTC. It encodes CASSPGLSSYNEQFF.

The rearrangement joins TRBV18 to TRBJ1-5; no reliable D call. V was trimmed by 2 bases and J by 0 bases, leaving 8 bases between them. Looked up from germline, CDR1 is KGHSH and CDR2 is LQKENI. This CDR3 has 15 residues. The CDR3 region is CASSPLRVSNQPQHF. Here the CDR3 DNA reads TGTGCCAGCTCACCATTGAGGGTTAGCAATCAGCCCCAGCATTTT.

The genes are TRBV27 and TRBJ2-3; D remains unclear. V lost 0 bases and J 6 bases, leaving 10 bases between the germline ends. Per the germline V gene, CDR1 is MNHEY and CDR2 is SMNVEV (reference sequence). This CDR3 region has 14 residues. The CDR3 bases are TGTGCCAGCAGTTTATCCACCGTGGCCGATACGCAGTATTTT. Encoded protein: CASSLSTVADTQYF.

The gene calls are TRBV5-1 and TRBJ1-1; 7 positions match TRBD1. Germline CDR1 is SGHRS and CDR2 is YFSETQ. The CDR3 runs 13 residues. V trimming: 1 base; J trimming: 8 bases; junction bases outside the gene matches: 5. CDR3 residues: CASSLPGTAEAFF. CDR3 nucleotide sequence: TGCGCCAGCAGCTTGCCCGGGACAGCAGAAGCTTTCTTT.

The V call is TRBV2, the J call TRBJ1-1, with a possible D match to TRBD1 (5 bases). V dropped 7 bases and J dropped 1 base, with 22 bases sitting between them. The CDR3 covers 17 residues. CDR1 and CDR2 (germline): SNHLY, FYNNEI. For the CDR3, the DNA is TGTGCCAGCACCGAAAGAAGTCACAGGCAAACGAACACTGAAGCTTTCTTT. Its translation is CASTERSHRQTNTEAFF.

The chain combines TRBV7-2 with TRBJ1-2, with TRBD1 as a possible D gene (6 bases). Trimming stripped 4 bases from V and 5 bases from J, with 14 bases between. Looked up from germline, CDR1 is SGHTA and CDR2 is FQGNSA. The CDR3 spans 14 residues. This CDR3 is CASSSRTVGYGYTF. For the CDR3, the DNA is TGTGCCAGCAGCTCACGGACAGTGGGGTATGGCTACACCTTC.

The rearrangement uses TRBV15 and TRBJ2-6; 10 bases are shared with TRBD1. The CDR3 runs to 16 residues. Germline CDR1 reads LNHNV; CDR2 reads YYDKDF (reference sequence). V lost 5 bases and J lost 1; bases outside the gene matches: 2. The CDR3 DNA reads as TGTGCCACCAGCGGGGACAGGGGTTCTGGGGCCAACGTCCTGACTTTC. It codes for CATSGDRGSGANVLTF.

DNA for the CDR3: TGTGCCAGCAGCTTAGACAGGAACGGTCAGCCCCAGCATTTT. Amino acid sequence: CASSLDRNGQPQHF. This rearrangement joins TRBV11-1 to TRBJ1-5, with D maybe TRBD1 (5 bases). CDR1 SGHAT and CDR2 FQDESV come from the germline V gene (reference sequence). The CDR3 is made up of 14 amino acids. V was pared by 1 base and J by 6 bases, with 10 bases between.

This chain uses TRBV5-4 with TRBJ2-3; 13 bases match TRBD2. Germline CDR1 and CDR2: SGHNT and YYREEE (reference sequence). The V gene end was trimmed by 4 bases and the J gene end by 2 bases; junction bases not matched to a gene: 4. The CDR3 sequence is 16 residues long. This CDR3 is CASSQGTSGATDTQYF. CDR3 in DNA: TGTGCCAGCAGCCAAGGGACTAGCGGGGCCACAGATACGCAGTATTTT.

V gene TRBV28 combines with J gene TRBJ1-2; D is unclear. Germline V gene lookup returns CDR1 MDHEN and CDR2 SYDVKM. The CDR3 covers 13 residues. V lost 7 bases to trimming and J lost 2 bases, with 11 bases between them. CDR3 DNA sequence: TGTGCCAGCATTACCGGAGGGAACTATGGCTACACCTTC. Residues: CASITGGNYGYTF.

The chain recombines TRBV19 with TRBJ2-7; 8 bases are shared with TRBD1. The CDR3 covers 16 residues. Germline-derived CDR1 and CDR2 are LNHDA and SQIVND (reference sequence). The V and J ends lost 4 bases and 0 bases, in that order; junction bases with no gene match: 8. CDR3 amino acids: CASSTLDRATSYEQYF. CDR3 bases: TGTGCCAGTAGTACGCTGGACAGGGCGACCTCCTACGAGCAGTACTTC.

The V and J genes are TRBV7-9 and TRBJ1-1; D ambiguous. Germline CDR1 reads SEHNR; CDR2 reads FQNEAQ (reference sequence). V lost 1 base and J lost 5, with 8 bases in between. CDR3 size: 13 residues. CDR3 DNA sequence: TGTGCCAGCAGCTTAGAGCAGGTGACTGAAGCTTTCTTT. This codes for CASSLEQVTEAFF.

The J gene is TRBJ2-3, the V gene TRBV19; 15 nucleotides agree with TRBD2. The germline V gene encodes CDR1 LNHDA and CDR2 SQIVND (reference sequence). Trimming took 6 bases from V and 4 from J; bases not matched to a gene: 2. This CDR3 is built from 15 residues. CDR3 coding DNA: TGTGCCAGTAGCTGGACTAGCGGGAGGGCAGATACGCAGTATTTT. Protein product: CASSWTSGRADTQYF.

The V and J genes are TRBV5-1 and TRBJ2-2, with 8 nucleotides matching TRBD2. The germline CDR1 and CDR2 sequences are SGHRS and YFSETQ. This CDR3 is 18 amino acids long. The V segment lost 0 bases and the J segment 3 bases; nucleotides outside the gene matches: 10. The CDR3 DNA reads as TGCGCCAGCAGCTTGGCTACAGCGGGAGTGGCGGACACCGGGGAGCTGTTTTTT. This gives the protein CASSLATAGVADTGELFF. The complete variable domain, with remaining parts taken from reference TRBV5-1 and TRBJ2-2, reads KAGVTQTPRYLIKTRGQQVTLSCSPISGHRSVSWYQQTPGQGLQFLFEYFSETQRNKGNFPGRFSGRQFSNSRSEMNVSTLELGDSALYLCASSLATAGVADTGELFFGEGSRLTVL.

The chain carries TRBV7-3 and TRBJ1-5; D not resolved. There are 15 residues in the CDR3. Looked up from germline, CDR1 is SGHTA and CDR2 is FQGTGA. The V end was cut by 5 bases, the J end by 1 base, with 12 bases between. The CDR3 loop is CASSPPGLSNQPQHF. DNA for the CDR3: TGTGCCAGCAGCCCCCCCGGCTTGAGCAATCAGCCCCAGCATTTT.